Described below is a single TCR beta chain sequence and its context. This record comes from a study of blood T cell repertoires in COVID-19. The wider study: In each case, the material was cDNA or gDNA derived from T cells, B-cell-depleted T cells, or PBMCs.

Trimming pared 4 bases from V and 0 bases from J, leaving 11 bases between. The CDR3 length is 15 residues. Germline CDR1 is SGHRS and CDR2 is YFSETQ. Original processing methods: The authors estimated nucleated cell counts from reference gene primer amplification. The protocol was immunoSEQ multiplex PCR, while the TCRdb copy is restricted to in-frame clones and leaves out a portion. V and J calls and clone size follow that table, whereas D and trimming were derived from the DNA. The table shows 64,000 or so clones, with around four fifths occurring only once. This TCR was recovered from a man at least 80 years old with acute or convalescent COVID-19. The material sequenced was peripheral blood. The gene calls are TRBV5-1 and TRBJ2-1; the D gene is possibly TRBD1 (6 bases). This chain's CDR3 is CASSPEQGSYNEQFF. The DNA for the CDR3 is TGCGCCAGCAGCCCCGAACAGGGCTCCTACAATGAGCAGTTCTTC. Based on the CDR3 plus reference TRBV5-1 and TRBJ2-1, the full variable domain is KAGVTQTPRYLIKTRGQQVTLSCSPISGHRSVSWYQQTPGQGLQFLFEYFSETQRNKGNFPGRFSGRQFSNSRSEMNVSTLELGDSALYLCASSPEQGSYNEQFFGPGTRLTVL.